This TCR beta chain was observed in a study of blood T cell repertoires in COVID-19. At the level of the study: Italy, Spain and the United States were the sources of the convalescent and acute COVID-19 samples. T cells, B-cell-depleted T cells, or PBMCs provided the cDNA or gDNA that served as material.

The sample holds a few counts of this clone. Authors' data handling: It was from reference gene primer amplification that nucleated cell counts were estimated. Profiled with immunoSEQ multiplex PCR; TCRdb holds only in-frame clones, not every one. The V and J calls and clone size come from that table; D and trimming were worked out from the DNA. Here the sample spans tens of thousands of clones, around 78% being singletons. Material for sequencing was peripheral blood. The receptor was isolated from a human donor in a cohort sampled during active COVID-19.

The DNA of the CDR3 is TGTGCCAGCACTCCCCCGGACAGCCATGATACTAGCACAGATACGCAGTATTTT. Translation: CASTPPDSHDTSTDTQYF. The rearrangement uses TRBV6-9 and TRBJ2-3, with a tentative D call TRBD1 (6 bases). This CDR3 has 18 residues. V was shortened by 7 bases and J by 0 bases, with 23 bases between the two germline ends. Looked up from germline, CDR1 is MNHGY and CDR2 is SVAAGI.